The source of this T cell receptor (beta chain) is a study of Graves' ophthalmopathy and Graves' hyperthyroidism. Study-wide results and limits: Blood also carried most expanded thyroid clonotypes exceeding 0.001 frequency.

RNA transcripts were the source from which TCR beta CDR3 regions were amplified. After a first-round RT-PCR with HTBI primers, a second-round multiplex PCR was run. TCRdb re-called the multiplex PCR reads through MiXCR, storing one row per CDR3 protein. The sample shows about 620,000 distinct CDR3 sequences, 22% of them seen only once. Clinical symptoms, serum thyroxine, TRAb, thyroid ultrasound and orbital computed tomography formed the basis of diagnosis. The sample holds many counts of this clonotype. Its antigen remains unidentified. The CDR3 spans 16 residues. Germline assignment: CDR1 LGHNA and CDR2 YSLEER. The junction had 7 bases not matched to a gene; V was cut back by 2 bases and J by 4 bases.

This sequence was found in a young woman with stable Graves' hyperthyroidism. Some clones in this sample may be carry-over from other donors' samples. The chain links TRBV4-3 to TRBJ2-5; 10 bases are shared with TRBD1. Sequencing was done on a sample of peripheral blood. CDR3 sequence: CASSQSGTGEGETQYF. The CDR3 coding sequence is TGCGCCAGCAGCCAATCCGGGACAGGGGAGGGAGAGACCCAGTACTTC.